The subject of this entry is one T cell receptor (beta chain). The source of the sample is a study of T cells in localized non-small cell lung cancer. The length of the CDR3 is 14 residues. V was trimmed by 0 bases and J by 6 bases, leaving 9 bases between them. Germline V lookup: CDR1 MNHNY, CDR2 SVGAGI (reference sequence). Libraries were prepared by immunoSEQ multiplex PCR; TCRdb keeps only in-frame clonotypes and omits some of them. The repertoire has under 35,000 clones, approximately 80% of them found once; the top ten carry approximately 31%. The sequenced sample was peripheral blood, obtained before any cancer treatment. The TCR was taken from a male donor at least 60 years old with stage II squamous cell lung carcinoma. The V gene is TRBV6-6, the J gene TRBJ2-1; D possibly uses TRBD1 or TRBD2 (5 bases each). The CDR3 protein is CASSYSGVPNEQFF. As DNA, the CDR3 is TGTGCCAGCAGTTACTCGGGGGTCCCCAATGAGCAGTTCTTC.